The rows below give T cell receptor beta chains drawn from one sample of a study of T cell responses to AZD1222 COVID-19 vaccine. The method was immunoSEQ multiplex PCR; TCRdb's version includes in-frame clones alone and lacks a portion of them. The sample has 150,000 or so clones, about 89% seen once; the top ten hold 3.5% to 4%. The starting material was peripheral blood, obtained 28 days after the second AZD1222 dose. Receptors originate from an adult who received the AZD1222 COVID-19 vaccine. Each CDR3 is given with its conserved first and last residue. Each record gives: J gene, clone size, D gene, V gene, CDR3 protein, CDR3 DNA. The D gene is left open where the match is weak. The listing skips clone size in some rows; elsewhere it reads once, few, many or a size class.

j_call: TRBJ1-1
clone_size: .
d_call: TRBD1
v_call: TRBV5-1
cdr3_aa: CASSSGQGGTEAFF
cdr3_nt: TGCGCCAGCAGCTCGGGACAGGGAGGAACTGAAGCTTTCTTT

j_call: TRBJ2-7
clone_size: .
d_call: .
v_call: TRBV7-9
cdr3_aa: CASSLGLSVVYEQYF
cdr3_nt: TGTGCCAGCAGCTTAGGGCTTAGCGTAGTCTACGAGCAGTACTTC

j_call: TRBJ1-4
clone_size: .
d_call: .
v_call: TRBV7-9
cdr3_aa: CASSPPQGTNEKLFF
cdr3_nt: TGTGCCAGCAGCCCCCCCCAGGGAACTAATGAAAAACTGTTTTTT

j_call: TRBJ2-5
clone_size: .
d_call: .
v_call: TRBV11-3
cdr3_aa: CASSLETGAGTQYF
cdr3_nt: TGTGCCAGCAGCTTAGAAACGGGGGCCGGGACCCAGTACTTC

j_call: TRBJ2-1
clone_size: few
d_call: .
v_call: TRBV14
cdr3_aa: CASSQAGVGYNEQFF
cdr3_nt: TGTGCCAGCAGCCAAGCGGGAGTGGGCTACAATGAGCAGTTCTTC

j_call: TRBJ1-2
clone_size: .
d_call: .
v_call: TRBV3-1/TRBV3-2
cdr3_aa: CASSQGSNYGYTF
cdr3_nt: TGTGCCAGCAGCCAGGGGTCTAACTATGGCTACACCTTC

j_call: TRBJ2-1
clone_size: .
d_call: .
v_call: TRBV5-1
cdr3_aa: CASSVAPSGDEQFF
cdr3_nt: TGCGCCAGCAGCGTTGCTCCCTCTGGGGATGAGCAGTTCTTC

j_call: TRBJ2-7
clone_size: few
d_call: .
v_call: TRBV5-1
cdr3_aa: CASRPGAGNSYEQYF
cdr3_nt: TGCGCCAGCAGACCGGGGGCGGGGAACTCCTACGAGCAGTACTTC

j_call: TRBJ2-3
clone_size: .
d_call: TRBD2
v_call: TRBV11-3
cdr3_aa: CASSLAGRAGTDTQYF
cdr3_nt: TGTGCCAGCAGCTTAGCCGGGAGGGCCGGCACAGATACGCAGTATTTT

j_call: TRBJ1-2
clone_size: .
d_call: TRBD1
v_call: TRBV10-3
cdr3_aa: CAISESGTGDYGYTF
cdr3_nt: TGTGCCATCAGTGAGTCCGGGACAGGGGACTATGGCTACACCTTC

j_call: TRBJ2-3
clone_size: .
d_call: TRBD2
v_call: TRBV30
cdr3_aa: CAWNNIGGGQTSTDTQYF
cdr3_nt: TGTGCCTGGAATAACATCGGCGGGGGGCAAACTAGCACAGATACGCAGTATTTT